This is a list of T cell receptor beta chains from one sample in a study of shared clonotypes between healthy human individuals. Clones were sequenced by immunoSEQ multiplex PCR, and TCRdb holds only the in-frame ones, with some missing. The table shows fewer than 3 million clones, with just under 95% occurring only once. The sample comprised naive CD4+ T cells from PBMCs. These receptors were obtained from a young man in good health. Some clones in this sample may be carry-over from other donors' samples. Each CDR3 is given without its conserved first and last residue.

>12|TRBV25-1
ASTSPASTDTQY
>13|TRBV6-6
ASSYRQGRPYEQY
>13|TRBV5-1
ASTPTGPRTGELF
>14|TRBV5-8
ASIRQPRRPNTEAF
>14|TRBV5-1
ASSLVRQPQNTEAF
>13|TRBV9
ASSVTGGVGQPQH
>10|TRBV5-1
ASSQTGDTQY
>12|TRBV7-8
ASSPRGTAYEQY
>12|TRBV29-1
SVGGALTSYGYT
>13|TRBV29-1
SVEDRTGPYGTQY
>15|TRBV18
ASSPLGTSGRIYEQY
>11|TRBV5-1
ASSRGRLNEQF